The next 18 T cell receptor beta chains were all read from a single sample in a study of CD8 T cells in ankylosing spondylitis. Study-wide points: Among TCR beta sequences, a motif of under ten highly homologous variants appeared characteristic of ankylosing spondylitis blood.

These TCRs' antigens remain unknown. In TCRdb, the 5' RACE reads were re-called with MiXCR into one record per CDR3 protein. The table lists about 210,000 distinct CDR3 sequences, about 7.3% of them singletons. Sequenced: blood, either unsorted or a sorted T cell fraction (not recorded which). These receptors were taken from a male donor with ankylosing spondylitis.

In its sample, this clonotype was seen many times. In nucleotides, the CDR3 is TGTGCCAGCAGAGTCGGGAGGGCCTCCTACAATGAGCAGTTCTTC. It specifies CASRVGRASYNEQFF. This chain uses TRBV2 with TRBJ2-1; TRBD2 matches at 8 bases. The CDR3 covers 15 residues. V shed 6 bases, J shed 0 bases, and the junction held 4 bases outside the gene matches. The germline V gene has CDR1 SNHLY and CDR2 FYNNEI.

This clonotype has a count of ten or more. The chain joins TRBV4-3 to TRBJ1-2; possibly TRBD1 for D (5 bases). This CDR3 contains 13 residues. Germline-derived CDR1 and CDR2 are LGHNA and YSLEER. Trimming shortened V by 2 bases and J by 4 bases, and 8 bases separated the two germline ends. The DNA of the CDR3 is TGCGCCAGCAGCCAACACAGGAGCTATGGCTACACCTTC. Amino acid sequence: CASSQHRSYGYTF.

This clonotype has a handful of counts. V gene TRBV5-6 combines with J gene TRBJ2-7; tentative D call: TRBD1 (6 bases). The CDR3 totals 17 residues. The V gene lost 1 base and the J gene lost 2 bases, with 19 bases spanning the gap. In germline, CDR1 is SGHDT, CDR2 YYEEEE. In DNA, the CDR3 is TGTGCCAGCAGCTTGTTAGCGAGGGACACGATCCCCTACGAGCAGTACTTC. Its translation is CASSLLARDTIPYEQYF.

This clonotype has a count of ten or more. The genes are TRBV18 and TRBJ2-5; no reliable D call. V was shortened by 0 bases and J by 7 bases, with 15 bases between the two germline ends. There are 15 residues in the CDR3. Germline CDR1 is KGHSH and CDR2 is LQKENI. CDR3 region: CASSPPQSVTWTQYF. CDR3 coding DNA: TGTGCCAGCTCACCACCCCAGAGCGTAACGTGGACCCAGTACTTC. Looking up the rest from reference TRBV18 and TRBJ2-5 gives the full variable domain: NAGVMQNPRHLVRRRGQEARLRCSPMKGHSHVYWYRQLPEEGLKFMVYLQKENIIDESGMPKERFSAEFPKEGPSILRIQQVVRGDSAAYFCASSPPQSVTWTQYFGPGTRLLVL.

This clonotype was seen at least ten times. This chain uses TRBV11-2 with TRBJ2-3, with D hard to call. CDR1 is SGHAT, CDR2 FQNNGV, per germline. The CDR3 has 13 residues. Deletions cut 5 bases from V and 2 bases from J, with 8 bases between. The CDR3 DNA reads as TGTGCCAGCAGCCCCATGTACACAGATACGCAGTATTTT. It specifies CASSPMYTDTQYF.

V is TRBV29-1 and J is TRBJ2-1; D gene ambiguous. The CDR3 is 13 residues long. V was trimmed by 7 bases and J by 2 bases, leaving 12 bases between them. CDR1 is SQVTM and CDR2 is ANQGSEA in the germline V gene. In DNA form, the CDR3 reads TGCAGCGCGCACCTACAGACCTACAATGAGCAGTTCTTC. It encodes CSAHLQTYNEQFF.

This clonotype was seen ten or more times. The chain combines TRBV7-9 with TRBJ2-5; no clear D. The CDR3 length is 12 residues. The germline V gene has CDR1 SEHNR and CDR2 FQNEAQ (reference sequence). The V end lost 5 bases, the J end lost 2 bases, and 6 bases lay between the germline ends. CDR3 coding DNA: TGTGCCAGCAGCATAAATCAAGAGACCCAGTACTTC. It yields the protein CASSINQETQYF.

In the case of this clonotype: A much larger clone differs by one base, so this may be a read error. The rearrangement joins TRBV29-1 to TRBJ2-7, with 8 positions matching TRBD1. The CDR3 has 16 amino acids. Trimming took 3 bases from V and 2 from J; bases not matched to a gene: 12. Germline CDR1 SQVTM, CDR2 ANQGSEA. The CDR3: CSVEQATGQVAYEQYF. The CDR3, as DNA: TGCAGCGTTGAGCAAGCTACGGGACAGGTAGCCTACGAGCAGTACTTC.

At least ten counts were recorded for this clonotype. DNA of the CDR3: TGCAGCGCCACGACTGGGGGGGATGCTGGAAACACCATATATTTT. Translating gives CSATTGGDAGNTIYF. The chain is built from TRBV29-1 and TRBJ1-3; D is perhaps TRBD1 (5 bases). V dropped 7 bases and J dropped 2 bases, with 18 bases sitting between them. This CDR3 is 15 amino acids long. The germline gives CDR1 SQVTM, CDR2 ANQGSEA.

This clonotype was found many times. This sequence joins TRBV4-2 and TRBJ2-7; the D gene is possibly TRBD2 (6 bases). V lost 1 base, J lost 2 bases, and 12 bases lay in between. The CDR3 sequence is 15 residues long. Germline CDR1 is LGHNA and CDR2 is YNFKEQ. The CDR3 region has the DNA TGTGCCAGCAGCCAAGCCGGGACTTACCCCTACGAGCAGTACTTC. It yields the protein CASSQAGTYPYEQYF.

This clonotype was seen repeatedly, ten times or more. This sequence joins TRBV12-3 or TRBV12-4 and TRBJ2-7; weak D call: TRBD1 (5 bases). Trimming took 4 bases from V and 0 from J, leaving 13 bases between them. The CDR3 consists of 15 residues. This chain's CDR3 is CASSSQTDISYEQYF. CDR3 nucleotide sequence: TGTGCCAGCAGTTCCCAGACGGACATCTCCTACGAGCAGTACTTC.

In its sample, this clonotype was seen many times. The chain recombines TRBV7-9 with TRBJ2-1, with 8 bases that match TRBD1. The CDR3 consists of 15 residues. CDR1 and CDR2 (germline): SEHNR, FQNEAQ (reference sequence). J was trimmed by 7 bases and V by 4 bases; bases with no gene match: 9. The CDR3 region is CASSSTLRGQNEQFF. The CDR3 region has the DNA TGTGCCAGCAGCTCCACGCTCAGGGGGCAAAATGAGCAGTTCTTC.

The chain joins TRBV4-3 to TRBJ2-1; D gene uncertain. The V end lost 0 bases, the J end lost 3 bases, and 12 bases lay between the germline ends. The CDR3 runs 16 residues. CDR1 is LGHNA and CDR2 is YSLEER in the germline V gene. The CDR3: CASSQEVGEFYNEQFF. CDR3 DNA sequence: TGCGCCAGCAGCCAAGAAGTAGGCGAGTTCTACAATGAGCAGTTCTTC.

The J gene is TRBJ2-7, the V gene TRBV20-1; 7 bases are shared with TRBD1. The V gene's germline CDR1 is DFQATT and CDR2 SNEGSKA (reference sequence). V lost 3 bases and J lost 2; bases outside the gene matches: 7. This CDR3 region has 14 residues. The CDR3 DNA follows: TGCAGTGCTAGCGGGGAGACAGGGCCCTACGAGCAGTACTTC. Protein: CSASGETGPYEQYF.

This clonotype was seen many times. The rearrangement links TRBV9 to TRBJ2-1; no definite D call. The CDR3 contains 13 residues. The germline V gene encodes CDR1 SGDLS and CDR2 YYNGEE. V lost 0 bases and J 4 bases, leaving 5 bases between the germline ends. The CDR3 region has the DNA TGTGCCAGCAGCGTAGTAGGGTACAATGAGCAGTTCTTC. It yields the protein CASSVVGYNEQFF.

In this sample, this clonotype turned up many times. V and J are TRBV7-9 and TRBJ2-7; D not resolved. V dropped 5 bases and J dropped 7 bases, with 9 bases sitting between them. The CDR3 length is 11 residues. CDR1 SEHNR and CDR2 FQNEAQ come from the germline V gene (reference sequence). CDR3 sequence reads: CASSESVEQYF. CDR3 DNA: TGTGCCAGCAGCGAAAGCGTAGAGCAGTACTTC.

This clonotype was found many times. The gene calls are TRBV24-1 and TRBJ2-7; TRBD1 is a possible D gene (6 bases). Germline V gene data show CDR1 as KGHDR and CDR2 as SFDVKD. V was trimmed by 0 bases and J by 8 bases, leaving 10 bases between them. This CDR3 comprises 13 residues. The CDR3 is CATSDLRDTKQYF. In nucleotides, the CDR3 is TGTGCCACCAGTGATTTGAGGGACACCAAGCAGTACTTC.

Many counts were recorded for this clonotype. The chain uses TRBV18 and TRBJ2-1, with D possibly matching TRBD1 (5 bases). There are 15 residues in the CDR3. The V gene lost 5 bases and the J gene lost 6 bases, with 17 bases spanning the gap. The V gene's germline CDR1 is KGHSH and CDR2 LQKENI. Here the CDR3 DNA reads TGTGCCAGCTCAGCCCCGCCTAGGGGTATCAATGAGCAGTTCTTC. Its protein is CASSAPPRGINEQFF.